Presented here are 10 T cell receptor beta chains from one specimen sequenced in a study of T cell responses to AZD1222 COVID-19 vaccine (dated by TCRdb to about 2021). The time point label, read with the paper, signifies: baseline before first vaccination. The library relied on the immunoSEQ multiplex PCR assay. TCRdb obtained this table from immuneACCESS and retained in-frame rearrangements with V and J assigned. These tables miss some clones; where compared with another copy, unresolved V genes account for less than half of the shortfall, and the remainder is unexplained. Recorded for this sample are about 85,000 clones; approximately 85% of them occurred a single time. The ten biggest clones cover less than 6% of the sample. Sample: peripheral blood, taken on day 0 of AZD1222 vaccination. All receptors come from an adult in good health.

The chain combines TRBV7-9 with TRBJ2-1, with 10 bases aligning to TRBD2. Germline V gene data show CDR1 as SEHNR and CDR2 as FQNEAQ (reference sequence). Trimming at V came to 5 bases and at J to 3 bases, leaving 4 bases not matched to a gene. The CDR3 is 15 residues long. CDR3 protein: CASSRTSGNYNEQFF. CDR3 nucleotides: TGTGCCAGCAGCCGGACTAGCGGAAACTACAATGAGCAGTTCTTC. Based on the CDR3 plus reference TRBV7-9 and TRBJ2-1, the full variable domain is DTGVSQNPRHKITKRGQNVTFRCDPISEHNRLYWYRQTLGQGPEFLTYFQNEAQLEKSRLLSDRFSAERPKGSFSTLEIQRTEQGDSAMYLCASSRTSGNYNEQFFGPGTRLTVL.

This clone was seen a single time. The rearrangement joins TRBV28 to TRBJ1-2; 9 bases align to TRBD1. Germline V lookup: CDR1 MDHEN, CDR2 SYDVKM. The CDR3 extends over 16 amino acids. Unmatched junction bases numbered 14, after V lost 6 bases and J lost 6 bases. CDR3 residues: CASSLIWGRDRDGYTF. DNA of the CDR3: TGTGCCAGCAGCCTTATATGGGGCCGGGACAGGGATGGCTACACCTTC.

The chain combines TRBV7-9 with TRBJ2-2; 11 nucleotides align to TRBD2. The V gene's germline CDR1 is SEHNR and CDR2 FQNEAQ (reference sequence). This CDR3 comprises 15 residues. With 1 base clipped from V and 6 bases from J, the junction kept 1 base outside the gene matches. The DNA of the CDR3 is TGTGCCAGCAGCTTAGGGACTAGCGGGCCCGGGGAGCTGTTTTTT. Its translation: CASSLGTSGPGELFF. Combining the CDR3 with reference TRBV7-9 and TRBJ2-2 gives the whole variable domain DTGVSQNPRHKITKRGQNVTFRCDPISEHNRLYWYRQTLGQGPEFLTYFQNEAQLEKSRLLSDRFSAERPKGSFSTLEIQRTEQGDSAMYLCASSLGTSGPGELFFGEGSRLTVL.

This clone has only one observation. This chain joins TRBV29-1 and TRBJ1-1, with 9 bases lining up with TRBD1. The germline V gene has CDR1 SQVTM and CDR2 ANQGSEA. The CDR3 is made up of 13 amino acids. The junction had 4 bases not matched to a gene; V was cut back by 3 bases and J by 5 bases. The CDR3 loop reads CSVDRTGVTEAFF. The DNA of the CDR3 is TGCAGCGTTGATCGGACAGGGGTAACTGAAGCTTTCTTT.

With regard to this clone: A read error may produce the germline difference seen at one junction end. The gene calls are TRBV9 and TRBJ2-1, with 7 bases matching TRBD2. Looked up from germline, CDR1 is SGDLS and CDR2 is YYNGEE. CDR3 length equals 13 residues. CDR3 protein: CASSVSPRGELFF. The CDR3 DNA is TGTGCCAGCAGCGTTTCCCCCCGGGGGGAGCTGTTCTTC.

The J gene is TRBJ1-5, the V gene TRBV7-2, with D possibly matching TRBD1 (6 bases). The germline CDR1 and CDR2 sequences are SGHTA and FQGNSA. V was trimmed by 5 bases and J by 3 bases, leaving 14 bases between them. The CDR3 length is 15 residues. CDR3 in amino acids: CASSIRTGNNQPQHF. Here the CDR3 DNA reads TGTGCCAGCAGCATACGAACAGGGAACAATCAGCCCCAGCATTTT.

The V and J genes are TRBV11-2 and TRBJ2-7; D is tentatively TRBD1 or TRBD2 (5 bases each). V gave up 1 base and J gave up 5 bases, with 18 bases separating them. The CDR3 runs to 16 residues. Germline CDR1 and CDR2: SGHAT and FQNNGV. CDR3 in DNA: TGTGCCAGCAGCTTAGGAGGGGTGGGAGAAGTAGACGAGCAGTACTTC. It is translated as CASSLGGVGEVDEQYF. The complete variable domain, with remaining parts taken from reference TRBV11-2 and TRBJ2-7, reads EAGVAQSPRYKIIEKRQSVAFWCNPISGHATLYWYQQILGQGPKLLIQFQNNGVVDDSQLPKDRFSAERLKGVDSTLKIQPAKLEDSAVYLCASSLGGVGEVDEQYFGPGTRLTVT.

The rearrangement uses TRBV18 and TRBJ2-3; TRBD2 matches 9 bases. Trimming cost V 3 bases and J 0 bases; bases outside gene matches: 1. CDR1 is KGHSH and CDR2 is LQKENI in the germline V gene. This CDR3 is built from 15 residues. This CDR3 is CASSPTSGSTDTQYF. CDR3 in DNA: TGTGCCAGCTCACCGACTAGCGGAAGCACAGATACGCAGTATTTT.

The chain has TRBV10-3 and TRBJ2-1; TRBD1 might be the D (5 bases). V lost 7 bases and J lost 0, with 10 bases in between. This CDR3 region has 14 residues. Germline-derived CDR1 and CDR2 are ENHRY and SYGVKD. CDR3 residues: CAINSRASYNEQFF. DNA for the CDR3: TGTGCCATCAATTCCAGGGCCTCCTACAATGAGCAGTTCTTC.

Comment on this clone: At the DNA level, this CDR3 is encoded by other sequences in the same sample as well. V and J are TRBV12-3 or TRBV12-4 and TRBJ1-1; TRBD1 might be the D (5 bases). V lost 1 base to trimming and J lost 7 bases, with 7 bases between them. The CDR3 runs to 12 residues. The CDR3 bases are TGTGCCAGCAGTTTAGGGGGGGTTGAAGCTTTCTTT. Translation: CASSLGGVEAFF.